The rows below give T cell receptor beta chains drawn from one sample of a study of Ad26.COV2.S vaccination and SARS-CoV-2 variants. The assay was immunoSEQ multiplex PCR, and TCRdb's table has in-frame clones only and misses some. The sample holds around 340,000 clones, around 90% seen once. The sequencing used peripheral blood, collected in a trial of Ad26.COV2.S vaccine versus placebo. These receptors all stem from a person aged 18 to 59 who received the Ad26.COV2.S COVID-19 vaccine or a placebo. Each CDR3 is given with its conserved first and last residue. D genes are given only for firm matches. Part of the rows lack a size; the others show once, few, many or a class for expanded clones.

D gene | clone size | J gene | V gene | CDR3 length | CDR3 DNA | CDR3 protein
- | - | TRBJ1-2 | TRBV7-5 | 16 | TGTGCCAGAAGCTTACTGACAGGGGAGGGAGGTTGCGGCTACACCTTC | CARSLLTGEGGCGYTF
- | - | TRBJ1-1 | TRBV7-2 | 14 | TGTGCCAGCAGCCAAATGACAGGAGGTCCTGAAGCTTTCTTT | CASSQMTGGPEAFF
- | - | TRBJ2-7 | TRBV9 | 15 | TGTGCCAGCAGCGTAGCCCCAGGGAGCTCCTACGAGCAGTACTTC | CASSVAPGSSYEQYF
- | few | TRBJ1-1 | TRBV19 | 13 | TGTGCCAGTACTTTTTCGGGAACCGCTGAAGCTTTCTTT | CASTFSGTAEAFF
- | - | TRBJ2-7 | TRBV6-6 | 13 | TGTGCCAGCAGACAGATTGGGTCCTACGAGCAGTACTTC | CASRQIGSYEQYF
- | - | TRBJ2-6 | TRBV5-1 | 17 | TGCGCCAGCAGCAAAACGGCCCAGGGCACTGGGGCCAACGTCCTGACTTTC | CASSKTAQGTGANVLTF
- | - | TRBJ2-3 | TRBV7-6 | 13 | TGTGCCAGCAGCTTGGCTCCCACCGATACGCAGTATTTT | CASSLAPTDTQYF
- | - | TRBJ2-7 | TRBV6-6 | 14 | TGTGCCAGCTCGGACCCAGGGAGAACCTACGAGCAGTACTTC | CASSDPGRTYEQYF
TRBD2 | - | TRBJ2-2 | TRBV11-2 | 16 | TGTGCCAGCAGCTTAGGGCGACTAGCGGGCACCGGGGAGCTGTTTTTT | CASSLGRLAGTGELFF
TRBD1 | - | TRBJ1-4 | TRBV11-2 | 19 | TGTGCCAGCAGCTGGGACCGAATCCGGACAGGGTCTACTAATGAAAAACTGTTTTTT | CASSWDRIRTGSTNEKLFF
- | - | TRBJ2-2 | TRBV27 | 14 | TGTGCCAGCAGTTTATCGTGGAACACCGGGGAGCTGTTTTTT | CASSLSWNTGELFF
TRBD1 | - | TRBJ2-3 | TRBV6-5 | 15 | TGTGCCAGCAGTTACGGGACAGGATTCACAGATACGCAGTATTTT | CASSYGTGFTDTQYF
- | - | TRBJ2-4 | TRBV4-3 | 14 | TGCGCCAGCAGCCAAACACTAGCCAAAAACATTCAGTACTTC | CASSQTLAKNIQYF
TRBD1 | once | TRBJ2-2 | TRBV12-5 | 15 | TGTGCTAGTGGTTTAAGACAGGGGCCTTTTGGGGAGCTGTTTTTT | CASGLRQGPFGELFF
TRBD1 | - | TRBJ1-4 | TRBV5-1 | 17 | TGCGCCAGCAGCGTAGGGACAGGGGAGTATTCGGGTGAAAAACTGTTTTTT | CASSVGTGEYSGEKLFF
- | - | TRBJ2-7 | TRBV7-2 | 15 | TGTGCCAGCAGCTTAAGTTGGGTAGGGTCTTACGAGCAGTACTTC | CASSLSWVGSYEQYF
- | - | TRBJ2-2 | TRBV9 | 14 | TGTGCCAGCAGCGTAGGAGGGATAGCCGGGGAGCTGTTTTTT | CASSVGGIAGELFF
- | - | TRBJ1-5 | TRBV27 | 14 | TGTGCCACCTCACAGGGACATATGAATCAGCCCCAGCATTTT | CATSQGHMNQPQHF
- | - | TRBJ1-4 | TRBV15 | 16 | TGTGCCACCAGCAGGGAGGGTCGGGCAGTGGGTGAAAAACTGTTTTTT | CATSREGRAVGEKLFF
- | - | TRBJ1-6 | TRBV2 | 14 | TGTGCCAGCAATTCGCCCGAGGTAGTATCACCCCTCCACTTT | CASNSPEVVSPLHF
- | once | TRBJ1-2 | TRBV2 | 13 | TGTGCCAGCAGTGAGGGTGCAGCCTATGGCTACACCTTC | CASSEGAAYGYTF
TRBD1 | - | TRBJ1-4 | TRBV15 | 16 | TGTGCCACCAGCAGAGGACAGGGGGAGGGTAATGAAAAACTGTTTTTT | CATSRGQGEGNEKLFF
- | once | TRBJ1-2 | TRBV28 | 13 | TGTGCCAGCAGTGACGGGGGAGGGTATGGCTACACCTTC | CASSDGGGYGYTF
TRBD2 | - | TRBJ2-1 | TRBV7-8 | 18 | TGTGCCAGCAGCCCGGGAACCCTGGGGAGGGAAAGTGGAGATGAGCAGTTCTTC | CASSPGTLGRESGDEQFF
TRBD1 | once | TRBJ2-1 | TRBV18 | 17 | TGTGCCAGCTCACCACCTAGTGGAGCGGACAGGGGAAATGAGCAGTTCTTC | CASSPPSGADRGNEQFF
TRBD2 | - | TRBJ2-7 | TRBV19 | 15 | TGTGCCAGTAGTAAATTAGCGGGAGGCATCTACGAGCAGTACTTC | CASSKLAGGIYEQYF
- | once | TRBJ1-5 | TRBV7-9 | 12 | TGTGCCAGCAGCGAAGAACGGCAGCCCCAGCATTTT | CASSEERQPQHF
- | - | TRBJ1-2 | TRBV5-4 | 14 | TGTGCCAGCAGCGCTGGCGCGCAGAACTATGGCTACACCTTC | CASSAGAQNYGYTF
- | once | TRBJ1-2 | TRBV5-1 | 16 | TGCGCCAGCAGCTTGGGCGGAGACGGGACACGATATGGCTACACCTTC | CASSLGGDGTRYGYTF
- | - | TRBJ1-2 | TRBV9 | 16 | TGTGCCAGCAGCGTAGATAGTGGCAGGCCTAACTATGGCTACACCTTC | CASSVDSGRPNYGYTF
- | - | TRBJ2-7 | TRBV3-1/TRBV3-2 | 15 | TGTGCCAGCAGTTCCGCAGGTCTTGCTTCCTACGAGCAGTACTTC | CASSSAGLASYEQYF
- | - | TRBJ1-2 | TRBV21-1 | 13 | TGTGCCAGCAGCAAAGACAGGGGAGCTGGCTACACCTTC | CASSKDRGAGYTF
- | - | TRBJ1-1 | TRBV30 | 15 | TGTGCCTGGTTCCGCTCCTGGGGTTTTTTCACTGAAGCTTTCTTT | CAWFRSWGFFTEAFF
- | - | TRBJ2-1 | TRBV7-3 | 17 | TGTGCCAGCAGCTTAAACCCCAATTCAGTGACCTACAATGAGCAGTTCTTC | CASSLNPNSVTYNEQFF
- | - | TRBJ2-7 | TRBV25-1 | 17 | TGTGCCAGCAGTGCCCCCAGAGGACCCAGGGGCTGGGGCGAGCAGTACTTC | CASSAPRGPRGWGEQYF
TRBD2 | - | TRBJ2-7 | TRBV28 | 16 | TGTGCCAGCAGCCTAGCTTCGACTAGCCCCTTAAGAAGGCAGTACTTC | CASSLASTSPLRRQYF
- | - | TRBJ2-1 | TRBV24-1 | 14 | TGTGCCACCAGTCGTTCTAGCATATACAATGAGCAGTTCTTC | CATSRSSIYNEQFF
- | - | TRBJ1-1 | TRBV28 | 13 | TGTGCCAGCAGCCGGGGGATGAACACTGAAGCTTTCTTT | CASSRGMNTEAFF
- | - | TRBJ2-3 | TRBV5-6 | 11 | TGTGCCAGCAGCCAGACAAATACGCAGTATTTT | CASSQTNTQYF
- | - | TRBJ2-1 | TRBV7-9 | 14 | TGTGCCAGCAGCTTAGCGTCCTCCTACAATGAGCAGTTCTTC | CASSLASSYNEQFF
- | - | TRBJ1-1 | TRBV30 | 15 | TGTGCCTGGAGTGTAAGTCTGTCCAGGAACACTGAAGCTTTCTTT | CAWSVSLSRNTEAFF
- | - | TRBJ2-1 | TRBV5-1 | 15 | TGCGCCAGCAGCCCGTCCGACAGCTCCTACAATGAGCAGTTCTTC | CASSPSDSSYNEQFF
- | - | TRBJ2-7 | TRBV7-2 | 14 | TGTGCCAGCAGCGGAAGCGGGTCCGTCTACGAGCAGTACTTC | CASSGSGSVYEQYF
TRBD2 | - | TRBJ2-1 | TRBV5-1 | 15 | TGCGCCAGCAGCTGGACTAGCGACAACTACAATGAGCAGTTCTTC | CASSWTSDNYNEQFF
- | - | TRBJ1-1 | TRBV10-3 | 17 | TGTGCCATCAGTGAGGTAGGACTTTCCATCCCCAACACTGAAGCTTTCTTT | CAISEVGLSIPNTEAFF
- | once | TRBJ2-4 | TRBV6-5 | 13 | TGTGCCAGCGGCTATCGGGAGACAAACATTCAGTACTTC | CASGYRETNIQYF
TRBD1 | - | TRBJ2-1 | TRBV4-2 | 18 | TGTGCCAGCAGCCAAGGGGCCGGGGACAGAAAATACTACAATGAGCAGTTCTTC | CASSQGAGDRKYYNEQFF
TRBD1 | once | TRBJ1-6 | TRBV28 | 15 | TGTGCCAGCACCGTCGACAGGGAGATTAATTCACCCCTCCACTTT | CASTVDREINSPLHF